This entry lists 10 T cell receptor beta chains sequenced from one sample in a study of early T cells in non-severe SARS-CoV-2 infection. TCRdb reanalysed the 5' RACE reads using MiXCR and keeps one entry per CDR3 protein. The profile shows about 27,000 distinct CDR3 sequences, around 4% of them singletons. Material for sequencing was whole blood. These receptors originate from an adult who was a healthcare worker with PCR-confirmed SARS-CoV-2 infection or an uninfected control (not recorded which).

There are many counts of this clonotype. J is TRBJ2-7 and V is TRBV30; 7 nucleotides line up with TRBD1. CDR1 GTSNPN and CDR2 SVGIG come from the germline V gene (reference sequence). The CDR3 loop spans 13 amino acids. V was clipped by 1 base and J by 5 bases; unmatched bases: 5. The CDR3 DNA reads TGTGCCTGGAGTGCGACAGGGAATAACGAGCAGTACTTC. Its protein product is CAWSATGNNEQYF.

At least ten counts were recorded for this clonotype. The V gene is TRBV7-9, the J gene TRBJ2-1; possible D gene TRBD1, 5 bases. Trimming left V 5 bases short and J 5 bases short, with 19 bases between. Germline values: CDR1 SEHNR, CDR2 FQNEAQ (reference sequence). The CDR3 runs to 16 residues. The DNA for the CDR3 is TGTGCCAGCAGCCCCACCCTTCTAGGGGTCGACAATGAGCAGTTCTTC. It is translated as CASSPTLLGVDNEQFF.

This clonotype was found many times. The genes are TRBV7-8 and TRBJ2-7; tentatively, D is TRBD1 or TRBD2 (5 bases each). Trimming stripped 3 bases from V and 6 bases from J, with 24 bases between. Germline V gene data show CDR1 as SGHVS and CDR2 as FQNEAQ. The CDR3 covers 17 residues. The CDR3 bases are TGTGCCAGCAGCTTTTCCCAGGTGACGGGAAGGGGTAGCGAGCAGTACTTC. The encoded protein is CASSFSQVTGRGSEQYF.

This clonotype was seen a handful of times. This chain connects TRBV29-1 to TRBJ2-7; 7 bases fit TRBD1. The CDR3 covers 13 residues. Germline CDR1 reads SQVTM; CDR2 reads ANQGSEA. J was trimmed by 3 bases and V by 5 bases; bases with no gene match: 7. The CDR3 region has the DNA TGCAGCGTTAGAACCGGGGACAGCTACGAGCAGTACTTC. Protein sequence: CSVRTGDSYEQYF.

This clonotype was picked up many times. V is TRBV5-6 and J is TRBJ1-3; 7 nucleotides agree with TRBD1. The germline V gene has CDR1 SGHDT and CDR2 YYEEEE. The CDR3 totals 16 residues. With V trimmed by 0 bases and J by 4 bases, 7 bases remained unmatched. The CDR3 DNA follows: TGTGCCAGCAGCTTGGACAGGGGAAGCTTCGGAAACACCATATATTTT. Its protein is CASSLDRGSFGNTIYF.

Only a few counts were recorded for this clonotype. The chain links TRBV18 to TRBJ2-5, with a possible D match to TRBD1 (6 bases). The CDR3 has 13 amino acids. The V gene's germline CDR1 is KGHSH and CDR2 LQKENI. Trimming stripped 5 bases from V and 4 bases from J, with 11 bases between. CDR3 nucleotides: TGTGCCAGCTCAAGCGACAGGACAGAGACCCAGTACTTC. Residues: CASSSDRTETQYF.

The chain is built from TRBV7-9 and TRBJ1-1; TRBD1 aligns across 7 bases. The CDR3 sequence is 16 residues long. CDR1 is SEHNR and CDR2 is FQNEAQ in the germline V gene (reference sequence). After removal of 3 bases from V and 0 bases from J, the junction contained 7 bases not matched to a gene. The CDR3 bases are TGTGCCAGCAGCTTTGGAAGACAGGGCCTGAACACTGAAGCTTTCTTT. Its translation is CASSFGRQGLNTEAFF.

V is TRBV28 and J is TRBJ2-7, with D possibly called TRBD1 or TRBD2 (6 bases each). CDR1 MDHEN and CDR2 SYDVKM come from the germline V gene. The CDR3 consists of 15 residues. Trimming left V 3 bases short and J 6 bases short, with 18 bases between. The CDR3 sequence: CASSLTGPNGGEQYF. The CDR3 nucleotides read TGTGCCAGCAGTTTGACAGGCCCAAACGGGGGCGAGCAGTACTTC. The whole variable domain, remainder taken from reference TRBV28 and TRBJ2-7, is DVKVTQSSRYLVKRTGEKVFLECVQDMDHENMFWYRQDPGLGLRLIYFSYDVKMKEKGDIPEGYSVSREKKERFSLILESASTNQTSMYLCASSLTGPNGGEQYFGPGTRLTVT.

This clonotype was counted a few times. The genes are TRBV7-9 and TRBJ1-6; D unclear. V was clipped by 6 bases and J by 10 bases, with 13 bases between them. Germline CDR1 and CDR2: SEHNR and FQNEAQ (reference sequence). The CDR3 runs to 13 residues. The CDR3: CASRPSLDSPLHF. CDR3 coding DNA: TGTGCCAGCAGACCCAGCCTGGACTCACCCCTCCACTTT.

This clonotype was recorded at least ten times. The rearrangement links TRBV10-3 to TRBJ2-1; 7 nucleotides match TRBD1. The CDR3 runs to 13 residues. Germline V gene lookup returns CDR1 ENHRY and CDR2 SYGVKD. Germline trimming cut 7 bases from V and 7 bases from J; bases unmatched to any gene: 7. CDR3 in DNA: TGTGCCATCACCGGACAGGTGAATAATGAGCAGTTCTTC. Translating it yields CAITGQVNNEQFF.